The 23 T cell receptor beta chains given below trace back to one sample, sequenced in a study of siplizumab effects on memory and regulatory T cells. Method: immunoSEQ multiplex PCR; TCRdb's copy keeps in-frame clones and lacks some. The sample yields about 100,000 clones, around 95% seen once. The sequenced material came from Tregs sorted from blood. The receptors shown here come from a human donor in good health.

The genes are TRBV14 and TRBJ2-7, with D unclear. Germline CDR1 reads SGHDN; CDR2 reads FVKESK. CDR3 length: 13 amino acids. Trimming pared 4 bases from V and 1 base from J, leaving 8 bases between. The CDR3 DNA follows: TGTGCCAGCAGCCGACGGTTTTCCTACGAGCAGTACTTC. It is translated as CASSRRFSYEQYF. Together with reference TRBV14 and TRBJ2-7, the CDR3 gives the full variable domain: EAGVTQFPSHSVIEKGQTVTLRCDPISGHDNLYWYRRVMGKEIKFLLHFVKESKQDESGMPNNRFLAERTGGTYSTLKVQPAELEDSGVYFCASSRRFSYEQYFGPGTRLTVT.

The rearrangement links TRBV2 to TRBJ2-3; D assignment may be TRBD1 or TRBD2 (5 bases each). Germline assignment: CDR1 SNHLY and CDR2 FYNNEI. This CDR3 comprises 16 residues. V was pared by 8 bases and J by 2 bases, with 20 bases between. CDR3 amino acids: CASPTGPGRPTDTQYF. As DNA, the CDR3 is TGTGCCAGCCCCACCGGCCCGGGACGACCCACAGATACGCAGTATTTT.

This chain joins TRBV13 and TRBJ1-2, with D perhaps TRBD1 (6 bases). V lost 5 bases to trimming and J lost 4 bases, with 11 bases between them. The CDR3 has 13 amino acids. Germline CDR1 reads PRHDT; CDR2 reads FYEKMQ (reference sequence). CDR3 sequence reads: CASSRVQGYGYTF. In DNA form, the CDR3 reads TGTGCCAGCAGCCGGGTACAGGGCTATGGCTACACCTTC.

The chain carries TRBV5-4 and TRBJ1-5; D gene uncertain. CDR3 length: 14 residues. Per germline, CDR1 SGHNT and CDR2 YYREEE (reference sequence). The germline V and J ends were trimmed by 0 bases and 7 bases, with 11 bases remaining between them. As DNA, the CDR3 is TGTGCCAGCAGCTTGGAACCAGGAGACCAGCCCCAGCATTTT. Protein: CASSLEPGDQPQHF.

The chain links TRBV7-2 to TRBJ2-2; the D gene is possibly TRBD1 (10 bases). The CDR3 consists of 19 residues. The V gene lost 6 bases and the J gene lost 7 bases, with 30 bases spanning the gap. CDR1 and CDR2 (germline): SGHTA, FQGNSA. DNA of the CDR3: TGTGCCAGCAGAGACAGGGGGCGAGCTAGCGGGACCACCGGCGGGGAGCTGTTTTTT. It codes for CASRDRGRASGTTGGELFF.

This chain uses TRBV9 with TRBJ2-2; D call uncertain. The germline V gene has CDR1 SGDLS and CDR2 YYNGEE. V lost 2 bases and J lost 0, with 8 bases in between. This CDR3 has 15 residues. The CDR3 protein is CASSVLPSNTGELFF. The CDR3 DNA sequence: TGTGCCAGCAGCGTTCTGCCTTCGAACACCGGGGAGCTGTTTTTT. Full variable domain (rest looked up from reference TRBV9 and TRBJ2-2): DSGVTQTPKHLITATGQRVTLRCSPRSGDLSVYWYQQSLDQGLQFLIQYYNGEERAKGNILERFSAQQFPDLHSELNLSSLELGDSALYFCASSVLPSNTGELFFGEGSRLTVL.

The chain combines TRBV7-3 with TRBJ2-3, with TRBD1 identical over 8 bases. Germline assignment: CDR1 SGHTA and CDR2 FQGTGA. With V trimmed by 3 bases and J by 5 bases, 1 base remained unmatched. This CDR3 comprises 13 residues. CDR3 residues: CASSLDREDTQYF. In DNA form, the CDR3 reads TGTGCCAGCAGCTTGGACAGGGAAGATACGCAGTATTTT.

CDR3 sequence reads: CASSWDRGNSPLHF. DNA of the CDR3: TGTGCCAGCAGCTGGGACAGGGGCAATTCACCCCTCCACTTT. The rearrangement joins TRBV7-8 to TRBJ1-6; 10 positions match TRBD1. The germline CDR1 and CDR2 sequences are SGHVS and FQNEAQ. The CDR3 has 14 residues. V dropped 4 bases and J dropped 7; count of bases not matched to a gene: 1.

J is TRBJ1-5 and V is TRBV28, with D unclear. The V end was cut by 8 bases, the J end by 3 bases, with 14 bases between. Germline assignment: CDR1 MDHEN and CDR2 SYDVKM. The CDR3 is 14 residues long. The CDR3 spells CASVPARTNQPQHF. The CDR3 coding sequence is TGTGCCAGCGTCCCGGCCAGGACCAATCAGCCCCAGCATTTT.

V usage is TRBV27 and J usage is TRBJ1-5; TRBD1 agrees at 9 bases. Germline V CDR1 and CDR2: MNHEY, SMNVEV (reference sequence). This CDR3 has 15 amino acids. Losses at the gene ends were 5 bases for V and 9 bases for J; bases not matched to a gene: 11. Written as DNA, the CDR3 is TGTGCCAGCAGTAAACAGGGGGCGGGGGTGGGGCCCCAGCATTTT. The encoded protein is CASSKQGAGVGPQHF.

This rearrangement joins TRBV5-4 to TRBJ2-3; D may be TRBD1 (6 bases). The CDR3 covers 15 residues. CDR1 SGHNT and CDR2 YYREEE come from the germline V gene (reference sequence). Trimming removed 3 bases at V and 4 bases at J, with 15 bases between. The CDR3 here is CASSSYRVSADTQYF. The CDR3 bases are TGTGCCAGCAGCTCGTACAGGGTTTCCGCAGATACGCAGTATTTT. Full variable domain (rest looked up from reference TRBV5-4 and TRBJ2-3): ETGVTQSPTHLIKTRGQQVTLRCSSQSGHNTVSWYQQALGQGPQFIFQYYREEENGRGNFPPRFSGLQFPNYSSELNVNALELDDSALYLCASSSYRVSADTQYFGPGTRLTVL.

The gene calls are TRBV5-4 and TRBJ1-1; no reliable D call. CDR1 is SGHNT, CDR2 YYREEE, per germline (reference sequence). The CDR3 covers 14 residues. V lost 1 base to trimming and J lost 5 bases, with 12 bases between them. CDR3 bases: TGTGCCAGCAGCTTGCGGGTGATGGGGACTGAAGCTTTCTTT. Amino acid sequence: CASSLRVMGTEAFF.

The CDR3 reads CASRRVLRTANNNEQFF. The CDR3 DNA follows: TGTGCCAGCAGGAGGGTTCTACGGACAGCTAACAACAATGAGCAGTTCTTC. V is TRBV2 and J is TRBJ2-1, with a weak D call TRBD1 (6 bases). Germline CDR1 is SNHLY and CDR2 is FYNNEI. Trimming pared 6 bases from V and 5 bases from J, leaving 23 bases between. This CDR3 region has 17 residues.

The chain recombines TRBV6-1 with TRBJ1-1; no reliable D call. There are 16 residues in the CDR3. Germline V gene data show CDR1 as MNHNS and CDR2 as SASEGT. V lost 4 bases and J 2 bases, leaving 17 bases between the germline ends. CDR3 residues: CASSATFVRKNTEAFF. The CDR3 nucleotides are TGTGCCAGCAGTGCAACTTTTGTACGGAAAAACACTGAAGCTTTCTTT.

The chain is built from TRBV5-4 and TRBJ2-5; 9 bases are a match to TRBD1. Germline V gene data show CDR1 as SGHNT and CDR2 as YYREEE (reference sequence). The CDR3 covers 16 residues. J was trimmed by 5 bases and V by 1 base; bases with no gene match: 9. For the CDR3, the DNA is TGTGCCAGCAGCTTGAACTCCGGGACAGGGAGGGAGACCCAGTACTTC. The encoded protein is CASSLNSGTGRETQYF.

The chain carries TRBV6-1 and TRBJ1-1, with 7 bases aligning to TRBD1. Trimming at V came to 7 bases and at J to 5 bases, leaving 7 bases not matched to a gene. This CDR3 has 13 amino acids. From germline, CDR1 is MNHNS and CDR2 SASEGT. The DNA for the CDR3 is TGTGCCAGCACACGGACAGGCGGGACTGAAGCTTTCTTT. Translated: CASTRTGGTEAFF.

The CDR3 reads CASSLFEGDTEAFF. CDR3 DNA: TGTGCCAGCAGCTTATTTGAGGGGGACACTGAAGCTTTCTTT. This rearrangement joins TRBV7-9 to TRBJ1-1; perhaps TRBD1 as D (6 bases). This CDR3 contains 14 residues. CDR1 and CDR2 from the germline V gene are SEHNR and FQNEAQ (reference sequence). Trimming removed 2 bases from V and 3 bases from J, with 10 bases in between.

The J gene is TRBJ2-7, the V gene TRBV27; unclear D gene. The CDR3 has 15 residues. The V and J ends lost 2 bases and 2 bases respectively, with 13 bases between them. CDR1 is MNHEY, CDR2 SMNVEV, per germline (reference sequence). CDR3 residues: CASSLVPGSPYEQYF. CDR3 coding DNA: TGTGCCAGCAGTTTAGTACCGGGCAGCCCCTACGAGCAGTACTTC.

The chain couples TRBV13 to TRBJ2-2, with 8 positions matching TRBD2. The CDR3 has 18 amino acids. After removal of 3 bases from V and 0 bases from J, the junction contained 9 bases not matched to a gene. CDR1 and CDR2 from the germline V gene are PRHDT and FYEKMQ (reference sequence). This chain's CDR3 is CASSFPFIAGTNTGELFF. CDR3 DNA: TGTGCCAGCAGCTTCCCTTTCATAGCGGGGACGAACACCGGGGAGCTGTTTTTT.

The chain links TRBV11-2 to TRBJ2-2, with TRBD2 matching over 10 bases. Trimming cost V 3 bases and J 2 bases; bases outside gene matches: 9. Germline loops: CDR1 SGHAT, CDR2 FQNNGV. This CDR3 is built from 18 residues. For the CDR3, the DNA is TGTGCCAGCAGCTTGCATCCTACTAGCGGGGTAAACACCGGGGAGCTGTTTTTT. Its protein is CASSLHPTSGVNTGELFF.

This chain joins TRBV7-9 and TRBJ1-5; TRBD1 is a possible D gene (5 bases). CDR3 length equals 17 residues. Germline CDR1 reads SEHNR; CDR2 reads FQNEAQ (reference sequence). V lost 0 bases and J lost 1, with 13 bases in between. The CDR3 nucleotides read TGTGCCAGCAGCTTAGCGCTCCAGGGTGCGAGCAATCAGCCCCAGCATTTT. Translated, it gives CASSLALQGASNQPQHF.

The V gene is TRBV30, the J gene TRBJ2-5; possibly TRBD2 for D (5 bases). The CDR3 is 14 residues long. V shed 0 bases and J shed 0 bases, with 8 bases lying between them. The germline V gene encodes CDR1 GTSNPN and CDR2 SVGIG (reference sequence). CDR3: CAWSVLVYQETQYF. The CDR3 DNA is TGTGCCTGGAGTGTACTAGTGTACCAAGAGACCCAGTACTTC.

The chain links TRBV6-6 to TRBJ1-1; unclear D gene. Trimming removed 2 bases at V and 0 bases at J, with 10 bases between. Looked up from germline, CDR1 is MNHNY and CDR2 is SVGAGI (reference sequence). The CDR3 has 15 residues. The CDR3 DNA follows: TGTGCCAGCAGTTACGGGAACCTTATGAACACTGAAGCTTTCTTT. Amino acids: CASSYGNLMNTEAFF.